The 15 T cell receptor beta chains in this list originate from one sample, sequenced in a study of cytomegalovirus exposure and HLA in healthy donors. The PCR had 60 Vbeta and 13 Jbeta primers. The method was immunoSEQ multiplex PCR; TCRdb's version includes in-frame clones alone and lacks a portion of them. The sample has some 100,000 clones, 70% to 75% seen once. Sequencing input: PBMCs. These receptors were taken from a woman aged 18-30 years in good health and CMV-seropositive.

This clone was picked up one time. The chain employs TRBV7-8 and TRBJ1-1; D is ambiguous. The CDR3 has 13 residues. V lost 2 bases to trimming and J lost 5 bases, with 9 bases between them. Germline assignment: CDR1 SGHVS and CDR2 FQNEAQ. CDR3 in DNA: TGTGCCAGCAGCTTAAAGGGAGGGACTGAAGCTTTCTTT. Protein product: CASSLKGGTEAFF.

This clone was recorded once. This chain uses TRBV5-6 with TRBJ2-3, with D unclear. This CDR3 region has 11 residues. The V end lost 3 bases, the J end lost 3 bases, and 2 bases lay between the germline ends. In germline, CDR1 is SGHDT, CDR2 YYEEEE. The CDR3 DNA sequence: TGTGCCAGCAGCTCGACAGATACGCAGTATTTT. Residues: CASSSTDTQYF.

The rearrangement uses TRBV9 and TRBJ2-2; D is unclear. From germline, CDR1 is SGDLS and CDR2 YYNGEE. Trimming shortened V by 2 bases and J by 5 bases, and 13 bases separated the two germline ends. This CDR3 spans 15 amino acids. Here the CDR3 DNA reads TGTGCCAGCAGCGTTGCGGCCCCCGGGACCGGGGAGCTGTTTTTT. Translating gives CASSVAAPGTGELFF.

V usage is TRBV9 and J usage is TRBJ2-7; no clear D. V lost 0 bases to trimming and J lost 0 bases, with 7 bases between them. The CDR3 sequence is 14 residues long. Germline values: CDR1 SGDLS, CDR2 YYNGEE. The CDR3 bases are TGTGCCAGCAGCGTAGTCCCGAGCTCCTACGAGCAGTACTTC. The encoded protein is CASSVVPSSYEQYF.

This clone is a singleton in its sample. The J gene is TRBJ2-7, the V gene TRBV20-1; tentatively, D is TRBD2 (5 bases). The CDR3 is 11 residues long. Germline lookup yields CDR1 DFQATT and CDR2 SNEGSKA (reference sequence). Trimming left V 3 bases short and J 6 bases short, with 9 bases between. The CDR3 spells CSASEGGEQYF. CDR3 nucleotide sequence: TGCAGTGCTAGTGAGGGTGGCGAGCAGTACTTC.

This rearrangement joins TRBV5-1 to TRBJ2-7; TRBD2 agrees at 11 bases. The germline V gene encodes CDR1 SGHRS and CDR2 YFSETQ. The CDR3 spans 16 residues. The J segment lost 4 bases and the V segment lost 2 bases, leaving 8 bases of the junction unmatched. The CDR3: CASSLGLAGGMYEQYF. As DNA, the CDR3 is TGCGCCAGCAGCTTAGGGCTAGCGGGGGGTATGTACGAGCAGTACTTC.

This clone was seen a handful of times. This chain uses TRBV4-2 with TRBJ1-5; D unresolved. This CDR3 is built from 16 residues. Germline values: CDR1 LGHNA, CDR2 YNFKEQ. V lost 8 bases and J lost 3, with 20 bases in between. The CDR3 DNA reads as TGTGCCAGCTCCCCTATAGCTGCGGAACCCAATCAGCCCCAGCATTTT. Translating it yields CASSPIAAEPNQPQHF.

V and J are TRBV18 and TRBJ1-3; D possibly corresponds to TRBD1 (5 bases). This CDR3 is built from 17 residues. V was cut by 3 bases and J by 0 bases, with 15 bases left in between. The germline V gene has CDR1 KGHSH and CDR2 LQKENI. CDR3 coding DNA: TGTGCCAGCTCACCCCAACTACAGGATCTCTCTGGAAACACCATATATTTT. Translation: CASSPQLQDLSGNTIYF.

The chain couples TRBV4-1 to TRBJ2-3; tentatively, D is TRBD1 (5 bases). V was shortened by 0 bases and J by 2 bases, with 12 bases between the two germline ends. CDR3 length: 16 residues. Germline CDR1 reads MGHRA; CDR2 reads YSYEKL. CDR3 coding DNA: TGCGCCAGCAGCCAAGATCCAGGGTGGGTCACAGATACGCAGTATTTT. This translates into CASSQDPGWVTDTQYF.

The chain uses TRBV9 and TRBJ1-2; 10 bases map to TRBD1. The CDR3 has 15 amino acids. Per the germline V gene, CDR1 is SGDLS and CDR2 is YYNGEE. After removal of 5 bases from V and 0 bases from J, the junction contained 4 bases not matched to a gene. The CDR3: CASSLGQGPNYGYTF. The CDR3 coding sequence is TGTGCCAGCAGTCTGGGACAGGGGCCTAACTATGGCTACACCTTC. The entire variable domain, with the rest obtained from reference TRBV9 and TRBJ1-2, is as follows: DSGVTQTPKHLITATGQRVTLRCSPRSGDLSVYWYQQSLDQGLQFLIQYYNGEERAKGNILERFSAQQFPDLHSELNLSSLELGDSALYFCASSLGQGPNYGYTFGSGTRLTVV.

This chain uses TRBV6-5 with TRBJ2-1; TRBD1 is a possible D gene (7 bases). The V gene's germline CDR1 is MNHEY and CDR2 SVGAGI. Trimming removed 6 bases at V and 7 bases at J, with 16 bases between. This CDR3 has 14 amino acids. CDR3 in amino acids: CASRPGQEGNEQFF. CDR3 sequence (DNA): TGTGCCAGCAGACCAGGACAGGAGGGGAATGAGCAGTTCTTC.

The V and J genes are TRBV5-1 and TRBJ1-1; weak D call: TRBD1 (5 bases). This CDR3 has 15 amino acids. The V gene's germline CDR1 is SGHRS and CDR2 YFSETQ. V lost 0 bases and J 1 base, leaving 10 bases between the germline ends. CDR3 nucleotides: TGCGCCAGCAGCTTGGGCCAGGGAACGAACACTGAAGCTTTCTTT. Amino acids: CASSLGQGTNTEAFF. Looking up the rest from reference TRBV5-1 and TRBJ1-1 gives the full variable domain: KAGVTQTPRYLIKTRGQQVTLSCSPISGHRSVSWYQQTPGQGLQFLFEYFSETQRNKGNFPGRFSGRQFSNSRSEMNVSTLELGDSALYLCASSLGQGTNTEAFFGQGTRLTVV.

DNA of the CDR3: TGTGCCAGCAGCCCCGGTGGCAGGGGCCCTAACATTCAGTACTTC. Translation: CASSPGGRGPNIQYF. This rearrangement joins TRBV5-4 to TRBJ2-4; perhaps TRBD1 as D (6 bases). Germline values: CDR1 SGHNT, CDR2 YYREEE (reference sequence). CDR3 length: 15 amino acids. The V end lost 4 bases, the J end lost 7 bases, and 18 bases lay between the germline ends.

This chain uses TRBV10-3 with TRBJ2-7; D possibly corresponds to TRBD2 (5 bases). Germline assignment: CDR1 ENHRY and CDR2 SYGVKD. V was clipped by 2 bases and J by 2 bases, with 16 bases between them. The CDR3 runs to 16 residues. The CDR3 region is CAISEASLGRPYEQYF. Here the CDR3 DNA reads TGTGCCATCAGTGAGGCCTCCCTGGGGAGACCCTACGAGCAGTACTTC.

In this sample, this clone turned up a few times. This chain connects TRBV6-5 to TRBJ2-3; D is possibly TRBD1 (6 bases). Germline-derived CDR1 and CDR2 are MNHEY and SVGAGI. CDR3 length: 16 amino acids. The ends were cut back, 2 bases at V and 2 bases at J, with 14 bases in the middle. CDR3 nucleotide sequence: TGTGCCAGCAGTTACCCAACGACAGGACACACAGATACGCAGTATTTT. Encoded protein: CASSYPTTGHTDTQYF.